Following are 25 T cell receptor beta chains from one sample sequenced in a study of tumor-infiltrating lymphocytes in primary liver carcinoma. Unsorted whole blood supplied the RNA, and germline DNA was extracted too. TCR beta cDNA was reverse-transcribed from about 500 ng of total RNA. The reaction used a constant-region primer and ProtoScript II reverse transcriptase. It was through three nested multiplex PCR rounds of slightly modified ARM-PCR that TCR beta libraries arose. TRBV1-TRBV30 forward primers paired with a C-beta reverse primer drove the first two PCR rounds, roughly 10 cycles each. MiXCR was run by TCRdb on the multiplex PCR reads, yielding one entry per CDR3 protein. The sample lists 250,000 to 400,000 distinct CDR3 sequences; over 55% were seen once. Material: peripheral blood. The receptors come from a man aged 35-49 years with primary liver carcinoma and hepatitis B virus infection.

In regard to this clonotype: This clone may be a read error of a much larger clone one base away. The gene calls are TRBV10-3 and TRBJ2-3; no firm D call. From germline, CDR1 is ENHRY and CDR2 SYGVKD. CDR3 length: 10 amino acids. CDR3 sequence reads: CVISGDTQYF. DNA for the CDR3: TGTGTCATCTCCGGAGATACGCAGTATTTT.

On this clonotype: One base away lies a much larger clone, so this may be a sequencing read error. The chain uses TRBV12-3 or TRBV12-4 and TRBJ1-4; D is uncertain. The CDR3 extends over 11 amino acids. The CDR3: CASSSREILFF. The CDR3 DNA is TGTGCCAGCAGCTCCCGGGAAATACTGTTTTTT.

The chain has TRBV11-2 and TRBJ2-7; 11 positions agree with TRBD2. This CDR3 region has 16 residues. Per germline, CDR1 SGHAT and CDR2 FQNNGV. With V trimmed by 1 base and J by 8 bases, 10 bases remained unmatched. CDR3 nucleotides: TGTGCCAGCAGCTTAGGCGTACTAGCGGGAGTCGAGAAGCAGTACTTC. It codes for CASSLGVLAGVEKQYF.

The gene calls are TRBV19 and TRBJ1-1; D not certain. Germline V gene lookup returns CDR1 LNHDA and CDR2 SQIVND (reference sequence). V lost 2 bases and J lost 5, with 9 bases in between. The CDR3 sequence is 13 residues long. In nucleotides, the CDR3 is TGTGCCAGTAGTATAATGCAAGGGACTGAAGCTTTCTTT. As protein: CASSIMQGTEAFF. The variable domain in full, completed from reference TRBV19 and TRBJ1-1, reads DGGITQSPKYLFRKEGQNVTLSCEQNLNHDAMYWYRQDPGQGLRLIYYSQIVNDFQKGDIAEGYSVSREKKESFPLTVTSAQKNPTAFYLCASSIMQGTEAFFGQGTRLTVV.

This chain uses TRBV29-1 with TRBJ1-1; D is ambiguous. V was clipped by 5 bases and J by 4 bases, with 8 bases between them. Germline-derived CDR1 and CDR2 are SQVTM and ANQGSEA. The CDR3 totals 11 residues. Written as DNA, the CDR3 is TGCAGCGTTCGCGATAGCACTGAAGCTTTCTTT. Translated: CSVRDSTEAFF. Filled out from reference TRBV29-1 and TRBJ1-1, the complete variable domain reads SAVISQKPSRDICQRGTSLTIQCQVDSQVTMMFWYRQQPGQSLTLIATANQGSEATYESGFVIDKFPISRPNLTFSTLTVSNMSPEDSSIYLCSVRDSTEAFFGQGTRLTVV.

At least ten counts were recorded for this clonotype. The chain employs TRBV6-2 or TRBV6-3 and TRBJ2-5; D gene uncertain. CDR1 and CDR2 from the germline V gene are MNHEY and SVGEGT. Trimming pared 4 bases from V and 5 bases from J, leaving 11 bases between. The CDR3 spans 13 residues. The CDR3 DNA reads as TGTGCCAGCAGTTCCAGACCCGGGGAGACCCAGTACTTC. Its protein is CASSSRPGETQYF.

The rearrangement joins TRBV12-3 or TRBV12-4 to TRBJ2-7; tentatively, D is TRBD1 (6 bases). This CDR3 has 13 amino acids. Trimming shortened V by 3 bases and J by 6 bases, and 12 bases separated the two germline ends. CDR3 protein: CASSFGDTCEQYF. CDR3 in DNA: TGTGCCAGCAGTTTCGGGGACACCTGCGAGCAGTACTTC.

The table lists this clonotype with many counts. This chain links TRBV29-1 with TRBJ2-7; TRBD2 aligns across 8 bases. Germline CDR1 is SQVTM and CDR2 is ANQGSEA. The CDR3 extends over 15 amino acids. V was clipped by 4 bases and J by 4 bases; unmatched bases: 12. In DNA form, the CDR3 reads TGCAGCGTTGGGGGTTTAGCGGGATTGTCGTACGAGCAGTACTTC. Translated: CSVGGLAGLSYEQYF.

Of note for this clonotype: The junction differs from germline at one of its ends, possibly a read error. This sequence joins TRBV12-3 or TRBV12-4 and TRBJ2-5, with unresolved D. This CDR3 has 14 residues. CDR3 in amino acids: CASSLSWDQETRYF. Here the CDR3 DNA reads TGTGCCAGCAGTTTATCTTGGGATCAGGAGACCCGGTACTTC.

Of note for this clonotype: No conserved phenylalanine or tryptophan is present at the end of the CDR3, so a read error is the likely explanation. The chain joins TRBV29-1 to TRBJ2-1; 16 bases map to TRBD2. V shed 7 bases, J shed 2 bases, and the junction held 11 bases outside the gene matches. From germline, CDR1 is SQVTM and CDR2 ANQGSEA. The CDR3 is made up of 18 amino acids. CDR3 protein: CSALKGTSGRGPYNEQFL. DNA of the CDR3: TGCAGCGCCTTGAAGGGGACTAGCGGGAGGGGGCCCTACAATGAGCAGTTCTTG.

In regard to this clonotype: Lacking the conserved final phenylalanine or tryptophan, this CDR3 likely reflects a read error. V usage is TRBV29-1 and J usage is TRBJ2-4; perhaps TRBD2 as D (5 bases). Germline V gene data show CDR1 as SQVTM and CDR2 as ANQGSEA. The V and J ends lost 6 bases and 0 bases respectively, with 12 bases between them. CDR3 length equals 14 residues. CDR3 bases: TGCAGCGTCCGGGATACCCTAGCCAAAAACATTCAGTACCTT. It encodes CSVRDTLAKNIQYL.

As for this clonotype: A much larger clonotype is one base distant, so this may be a read error. The CDR3 is CASRQDIVRKGASGSF. CDR3 DNA sequence: TGCGCCAGCAGGCAAGATATCGTTCGGAAAGGGGCTAGCGGGAGCTTC. V is TRBV4-3 and J is TRBJ2-5, with TRBD2 matching over 10 bases. This CDR3 contains 16 residues. Per the germline V gene, CDR1 is LGHNA and CDR2 is YSLEER.

The rearrangement links TRBV5-1 to TRBJ1-3; 7 positions agree with TRBD1. V shed 8 bases, J shed 0 bases, and the junction held 5 bases outside the gene matches. Germline V CDR1 and CDR2: SGHRS, YFSETQ. The CDR3 covers 14 residues. Here the CDR3 DNA reads TGCGCCAGTTGGGACAGCAGCTCTGGAAACACCATATATTTT. Protein product: CASWDSSSGNTIYF.

This clonotype was recorded at least ten times. The gene calls are TRBV6-1 and TRBJ2-1; D may be TRBD2 (5 bases). The V end lost 6 bases, the J end lost 2 bases, and 14 bases lay between the germline ends. Germline V lookup: CDR1 MNHNS, CDR2 SASEGT. The CDR3 covers 15 residues. CDR3 residues: CASSPLAGTYNEQFF. The CDR3 DNA sequence: TGTGCCAGCAGCCCGCTAGCAGGTACCTACAATGAGCAGTTCTTC.

V gene TRBV5-1 combines with J gene TRBJ2-5; D might be TRBD1 or TRBD2, each matching 5 bases. The CDR3 length is 15 residues. Germline values: CDR1 SGHRS, CDR2 YFSETQ. The V end lost 2 bases, the J end lost 1 base, and 12 bases lay between the germline ends. CDR3 sequence reads: CASSFHGTTQETQYF. Written as DNA, the CDR3 is TGCGCCAGCAGCTTTCATGGGACGACCCAAGAGACCCAGTACTTC.

This clonotype was seen a handful of times. The chain employs TRBV30 and TRBJ1-5, with TRBD1 matching over 12 bases. J gave up 2 bases and V 7 bases, and 6 bases lay outside the gene matches. Germline CDR1 is GTSNPN and CDR2 is SVGIG (reference sequence). The CDR3 totals 15 residues. CDR3 sequence: CASFGTGGGNQPQHF. CDR3 coding DNA: TGTGCCTCATTCGGGACAGGGGGCGGCAATCAGCCCCAGCATTTT.

Concerning this clonotype: Since no conserved phenylalanine or tryptophan closes the CDR3, a read error is the likely cause. The rearrangement uses TRBV5-1 and TRBJ2-1; perhaps TRBD2 as D (5 bases). Deletions cut 0 bases from V and 0 bases from J, with 10 bases between. Germline CDR1 is SGHRS and CDR2 is YFSETQ. The CDR3 covers 16 residues. The CDR3: CASSLGGLSSYNEQFI. CDR3 DNA: TGCGCCAGCAGCTTGGGAGGGCTGAGCTCCTACAATGAGCAGTTCATC.

This clonotype showed up just a few times. The chain is built from TRBV28 and TRBJ1-1; D is possibly TRBD1 (6 bases). V was trimmed by 10 bases and J by 5 bases, leaving 14 bases between them. The length of the CDR3 is 12 residues. Germline lookup yields CDR1 MDHEN and CDR2 SYDVKM. In DNA, the CDR3 is TGTGCCATCTACCTACAGGGAACTGAAGCTTTCTTT. This encodes CAIYLQGTEAFF.

The V and J genes are TRBV7-9 and TRBJ2-7, with D tentatively TRBD1 (5 bases). CDR3 length equals 14 residues. From germline, CDR1 is SEHNR and CDR2 FQNEAQ (reference sequence). The V and J ends lost 4 bases and 3 bases respectively, with 13 bases between them. The CDR3 here is CASSSADTHYEQYF. CDR3 in DNA: TGTGCCAGCAGCTCGGCGGACACCCACTACGAGCAGTACTTC.

Of note for this clonotype: This likely comes from a read error, as the CDR3 has no conserved phenylalanine or tryptophan at its end. The chain joins TRBV5-1 to TRBJ2-5; no clear D. The CDR3 has 12 amino acids. Per the germline V gene, CDR1 is SGHRS and CDR2 is YFSETQ. The V gene lost 1 base and the J gene lost 2 bases, with 3 bases spanning the gap. This chain's CDR3 is CASSLQQETQYL. The DNA for the CDR3 is TGCGCCAGCAGCTTGCAGCAAGAGACCCAGTACCTC.

The chain couples TRBV5-4 to TRBJ2-7, with 10 bases that match TRBD2. This CDR3 contains 15 residues. J was trimmed by 5 bases and V by 4 bases; bases with no gene match: 9. Germline V gives CDR1 SGHNT, CDR2 YYREEE (reference sequence). The CDR3 loop reads CASSPRTSGSHEQYF. CDR3 sequence (DNA): TGTGCCAGCAGCCCACGGACTAGCGGATCCCACGAGCAGTACTTC.

In this sample, this clonotype turned up many times. The chain combines TRBV6-2 or TRBV6-3 with TRBJ2-2; 9 bases align to TRBD1. Unmatched junction bases numbered 5, after V lost 6 bases and J lost 0 bases. Looked up from germline, CDR1 is MNHEY and CDR2 is SVGEGT. The CDR3 spans 16 residues. The CDR3 coding sequence is TGTGCCAGCAGGGCTAGGACAGGGGCGAACACCGGGGAGCTGTTTTTT. Amino acid sequence: CASRARTGANTGELFF.

As for this clonotype: A much larger clone differs from this one at a single base, so this may be a read error. The genes are TRBV4-2 and TRBJ2-2; D perhaps matches TRBD2 (5 bases). CDR1 and CDR2 from the germline V gene are LGHNA and YNFKEQ. This CDR3 has 14 amino acids. In nucleotides, the CDR3 is TGTGCCTGCAGCCAAGTAGCGTACACCGGGGAGCTGTTTTTT. Residues: CACSQVAYTGELFF.

With regard to this clonotype: The CDR3 end shows no conserved phenylalanine or tryptophan, and so a read error is likely. The chain carries TRBV10-3 and TRBJ1-1; 10 bases fit TRBD1. This CDR3 has 14 residues. Losses at the gene ends were 7 bases for V and 5 bases for J; bases not matched to a gene: 7. Germline CDR1 ENHRY, CDR2 SYGVKD. CDR3 nucleotides: TGTGCCATCACCCTGGGACAGGGGTCGACTGAAGCTTTCTTA. It encodes CAITLGQGSTEAFL.

The chain joins TRBV6-9 to TRBJ1-2; the D is unclear. This CDR3 contains 16 residues. Trimming left V 9 bases short and J 1 base short, with 21 bases between. Per the germline V gene, CDR1 is MNHGY and CDR2 is SVAAGI. CDR3 loop: CARSGSQQSINYGYTF. DNA for the CDR3: TGTGCCAGGTCCGGGAGCCAGCAGAGTATTAACTATGGCTACACCTTC.